Sequencing of this T cell receptor (beta chain) was carried out in a study of T cells in localized non-small cell lung cancer. Repertoires were generated with immunoSEQ multiplex PCR, while TCRdb's copy carries only in-frame clones and drops some. The sample yields about 55,000 clones, 65% to 85% seen once. This receptor was obtained from a man between 40 and 70 years old with stage III lung adenocarcinoma. The specimen was peripheral blood mononuclear cells, collected before any cancer treatment.

This chain's CDR3 is CASSFKGVRDTGELFF. The DNA of the CDR3 is TGTGCCAGCAGCTTTAAAGGGGTTCGGGACACCGGGGAGCTGTTTTTT. The V call is TRBV7-3, the J call TRBJ2-2; a weak D match, TRBD1 (5 bases). Germline CDR1 and CDR2: SGHTA and FQGTGA. The CDR3 totals 16 residues. V was cut by 3 bases and J by 3 bases, with 14 bases left in between. Using reference TRBV7-3 and TRBJ2-2 for the parts outside the CDR3, the full variable domain is GAGVSQTPSNKVTEKGKYVELRCDPISGHTALYWYRQSLGQGPEFLIYFQGTGAADDSGLPNDRFFAVRPEGSVSTLKIQRTERGDSAVYLCASSFKGVRDTGELFFGEGSRLTVL.